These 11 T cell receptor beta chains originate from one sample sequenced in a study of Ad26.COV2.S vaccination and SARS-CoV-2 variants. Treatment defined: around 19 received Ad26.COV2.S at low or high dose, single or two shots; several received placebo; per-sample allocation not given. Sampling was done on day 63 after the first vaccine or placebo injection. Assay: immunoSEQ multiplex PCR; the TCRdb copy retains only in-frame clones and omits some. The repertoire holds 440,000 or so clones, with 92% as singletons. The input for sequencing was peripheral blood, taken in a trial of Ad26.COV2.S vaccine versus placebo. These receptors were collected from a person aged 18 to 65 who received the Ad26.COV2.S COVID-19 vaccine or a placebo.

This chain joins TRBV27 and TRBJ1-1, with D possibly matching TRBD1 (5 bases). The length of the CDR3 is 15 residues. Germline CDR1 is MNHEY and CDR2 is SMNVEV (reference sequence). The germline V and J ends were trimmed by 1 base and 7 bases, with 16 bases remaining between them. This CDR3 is CASSLFRQGGGEAFF. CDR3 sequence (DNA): TGTGCCAGCAGTTTATTTAGGCAGGGCGGGGGTGAAGCTTTCTTT.

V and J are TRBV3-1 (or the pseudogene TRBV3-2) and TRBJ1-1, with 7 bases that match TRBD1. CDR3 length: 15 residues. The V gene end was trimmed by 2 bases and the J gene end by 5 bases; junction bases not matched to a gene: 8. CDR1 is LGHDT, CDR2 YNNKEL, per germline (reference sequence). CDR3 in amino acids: CASSQYRGRSTEAFF. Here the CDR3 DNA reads TGTGCCAGCAGCCAATATAGGGGGCGGAGTACTGAAGCTTTCTTT.

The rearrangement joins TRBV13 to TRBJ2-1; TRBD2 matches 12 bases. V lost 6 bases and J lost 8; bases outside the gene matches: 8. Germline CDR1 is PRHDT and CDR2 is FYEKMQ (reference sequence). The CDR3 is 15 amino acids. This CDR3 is CASSPGLAGMDEQFF. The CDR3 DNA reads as TGTGCCAGCAGTCCAGGACTAGCGGGGATGGATGAGCAGTTCTTC.

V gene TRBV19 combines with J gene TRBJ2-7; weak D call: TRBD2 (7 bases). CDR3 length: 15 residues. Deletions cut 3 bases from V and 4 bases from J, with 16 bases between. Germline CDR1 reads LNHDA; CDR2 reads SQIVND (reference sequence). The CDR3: CASSMFGGPGYEQYF. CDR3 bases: TGTGCCAGTAGTATGTTCGGGGGGCCCGGTTACGAGCAGTACTTC. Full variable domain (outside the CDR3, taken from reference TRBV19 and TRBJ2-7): DGGITQSPKYLFRKEGQNVTLSCEQNLNHDAMYWYRQDPGQGLRLIYYSQIVNDFQKGDIAEGYSVSREKKESFPLTVTSAQKNPTAFYLCASSMFGGPGYEQYFGPGTRLTVT.

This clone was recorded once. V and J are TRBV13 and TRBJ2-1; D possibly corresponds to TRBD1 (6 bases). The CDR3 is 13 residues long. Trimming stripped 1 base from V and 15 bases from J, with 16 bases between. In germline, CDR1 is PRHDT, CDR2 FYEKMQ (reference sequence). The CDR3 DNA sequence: TGTGCCAGCAGCTTAGAGGGGGTATTTGCGCGGTTCTTC. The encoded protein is CASSLEGVFARFF.

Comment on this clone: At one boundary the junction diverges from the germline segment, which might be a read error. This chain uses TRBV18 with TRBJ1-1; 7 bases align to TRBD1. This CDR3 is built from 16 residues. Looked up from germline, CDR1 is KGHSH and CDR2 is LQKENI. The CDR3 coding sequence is TGTGCCAGCTCCCCACAGGGGAACGGAATGAACACTGAAGCTTTCTTT. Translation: CASSPQGNGMNTEAFF.

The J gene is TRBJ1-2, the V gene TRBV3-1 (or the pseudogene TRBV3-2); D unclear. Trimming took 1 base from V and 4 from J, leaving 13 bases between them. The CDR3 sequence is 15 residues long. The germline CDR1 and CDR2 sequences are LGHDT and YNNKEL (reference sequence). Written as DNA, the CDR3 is TGTGCCAGCAGCCAAGTCTGGGGTCCGCTCTATGGCTACACCTTC. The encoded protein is CASSQVWGPLYGYTF.

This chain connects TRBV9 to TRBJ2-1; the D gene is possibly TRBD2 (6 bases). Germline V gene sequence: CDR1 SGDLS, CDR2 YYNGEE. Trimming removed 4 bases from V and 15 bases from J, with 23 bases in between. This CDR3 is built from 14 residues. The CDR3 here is CASSRGSGYFDWFF. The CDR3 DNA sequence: TGTGCCAGCAGCCGGGGGAGCGGGTACTTTGATTGGTTCTTC.

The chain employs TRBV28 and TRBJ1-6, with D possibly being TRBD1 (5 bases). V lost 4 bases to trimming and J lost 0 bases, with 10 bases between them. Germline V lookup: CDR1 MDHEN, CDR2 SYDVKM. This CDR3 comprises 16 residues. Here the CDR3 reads CASSWDSGSYNSPLHF. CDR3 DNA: TGTGCCAGCAGTTGGGACTCTGGCTCCTATAATTCACCCCTCCACTTT. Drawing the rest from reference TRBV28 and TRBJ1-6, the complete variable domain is DVKVTQSSRYLVKRTGEKVFLECVQDMDHENMFWYRQDPGLGLRLIYFSYDVKMKEKGDIPEGYSVSREKKERFSLILESASTNQTSMYLCASSWDSGSYNSPLHFGNGTRLTVT.

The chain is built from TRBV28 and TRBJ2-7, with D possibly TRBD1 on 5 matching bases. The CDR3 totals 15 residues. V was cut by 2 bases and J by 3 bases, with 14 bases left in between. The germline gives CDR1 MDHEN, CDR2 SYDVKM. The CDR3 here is CASSLQGSPYYEQYF. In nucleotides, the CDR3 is TGTGCCAGCAGTTTACAGGGTTCCCCCTACTACGAGCAGTACTTC. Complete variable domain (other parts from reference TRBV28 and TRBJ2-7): DVKVTQSSRYLVKRTGEKVFLECVQDMDHENMFWYRQDPGLGLRLIYFSYDVKMKEKGDIPEGYSVSREKKERFSLILESASTNQTSMYLCASSLQGSPYYEQYFGPGTRLTVT.

DNA for the CDR3: TGTGCCAGCAAAGTCCGGGGGGCCCTCGATACGCAGTATTTT. Its translation is CASKVRGALDTQYF. This chain connects TRBV2 to TRBJ2-3; D perhaps matches TRBD2 (7 bases). CDR1 SNHLY and CDR2 FYNNEI come from the germline V gene. Between the trimmed V and J ends, which lost 7 bases and 6 bases, there was a span of 17 bases. This CDR3 spans 14 amino acids.